This TCR beta chain was profiled in a study of memory CD4+ T cells and cytomegalovirus serostatus (dated 2019 in TCRdb). Background on the whole study: The 33 healthy Belgian adults in the cohort included 9 who were CMV seropositive and 24 who were CMV seronegative. CD4+ memory TCRbeta repertoires of a Belgian cohort with known cytomegalovirus serostatus were sequenced in order to replicate a published TCR-based CMV serostatus classifier. On the study overall, not on this receptor specifically: Of around 150 previously reported CMV-associated TCRbeta sequences, about 72 appeared in the CD4+ memory repertoires, each in one to five individuals. The results were interpreted as suggesting that the CMV-associated TCR signature is mostly present in the CD4+ memory repertoire. For CMV serostatus prediction, a median bootstrapped AUC of 0.95 was reached with the original framework, and a median bootstrapped AUC of about 0.9 was reached with a US-trained random forest. Only CD4+CD45RO+ memory cells were sequenced, unlike the original study, which covered naive and memory CD4+ and CD8+ populations. The original-framework classifier achieved a median bootstrapped AUC of roughly 0.95 with a 95% CI of 0.76-1.00 on the Belgian cohort.

A FACSAria II was used to sort memory CD4+ T cells, defined as single viable CD3+CD4+CD8-CD45RO+ cells. CMV serostatus was assessed using a Roche Elecsys assay, by which serum IgG against CMV pp150, pp28, p38 and p52 was detected. Following thawing, total CD4+ T cells were enriched through positive selection using CD4 magnetic microbeads. Samples originated from another study that specifically interrogated the CD4+ T cell memory repertoire. Peripheral blood mononuclear cells were isolated and cryopreserved according to standard operating procedures, and serum was kept at -80 degrees C. The staining used CD3-PerCP (BW264/56), CD4-APC (RPA-T4), CD45RO-PE (UCHT1) and CD8-Pacific Orange (3B5) antibodies, and Sytox blue was used to exclude non-viable cells. The junction shows trimming of 5 bases on V and 4 bases on J, and the gene matches do not reach 10 bases of it. From the cysteine through the phenylalanine, the CDR3 covers 16 amino acids. The retained sequence is limited to the CDR3, 48 bases, with the frame set at the first base. For CDR1 and CDR2, the germline V gene lists SGHVS and FQNEAQ.

Turning to this clone: The target of this receptor is not known. The sample holds no much larger clone one base away, and base qualities are not on file.

The Quick-DNA Microprep Kit was used to extract genomic DNA from the sorted cells. TCRbeta DNA was amplified with the immunoSEQ hsTCRbeta kit following the manufacturer's protocol. An Illumina MiSeq instrument was used to sequence the TCRbeta libraries. In the source study's methods: Once out-of-frame sequences had been removed, 2,204,828 distinct TCRbeta sequences were left, which works out to an average of about 66,813 per individual. Each individual was scored using the number of 150 to 200 previously reported CMV-associated TCRbeta sequences that the individual carried and the total number of productive distinct TCRbeta sequences. A beta-binomial model was reimplemented in Python, and random forests from scikit-learn, run with default parameters, were trained on data from the US cohort. Classifier performance on the Belgian cohort was summarized as median AUC with percentile confidence intervals over 10,000 bootstrap iterations. TCRdb re-hosts the immuneACCESS table, in-frame sequences only. Its copies lack some clones; in the studies checked, an unresolved V gene accounts for under half of them, and the cause for the rest is not known. Clone size and the V and J calls come from that table; the DNA yielded D and trimming. This sample gives 50,000 to 65,000 clones in total; 77% of them show up just once. About 0.9% of the sample rests with the top ten.

Input material: memory CD4+ T cells from blood. The V and J genes are TRBV7-8 and TRBJ2-1; TRBD1 fits 8 bases in the junction. The sequence came from an adult in good health and CMV-seronegative. The CDR3 region: CASSARQGSPYNEQFF. The bases are TGTGCCAGCAGCGCCCGACAGGGGAGTCCGTACAATGAGCAGTTCTTC.